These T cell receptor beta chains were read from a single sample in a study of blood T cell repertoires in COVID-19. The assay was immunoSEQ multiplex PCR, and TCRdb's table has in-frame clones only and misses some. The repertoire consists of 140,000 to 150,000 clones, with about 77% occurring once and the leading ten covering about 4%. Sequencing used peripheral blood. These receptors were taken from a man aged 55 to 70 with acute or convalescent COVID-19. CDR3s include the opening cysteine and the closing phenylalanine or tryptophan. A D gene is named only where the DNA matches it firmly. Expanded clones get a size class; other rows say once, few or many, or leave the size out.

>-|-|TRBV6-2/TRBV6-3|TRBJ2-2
CASIPDSNTGELFF
TGTGCCAGCATCCCCGATAGTAACACCGGGGAGCTGTTTTTT
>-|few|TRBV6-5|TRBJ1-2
CASSKTGLGYGYTF
TGTGCCAGCAGTAAGACAGGTTTGGGGTATGGCTACACCTTC
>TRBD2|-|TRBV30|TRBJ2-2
CAWGPGLAGTGELFF
TGTGCCTGGGGACCGGGACTAGCGGGCACCGGGGAGCTGTTTTTT
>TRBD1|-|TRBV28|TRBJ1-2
CASSSPTGGSYGYTF
TGTGCCAGCAGTTCACCGACAGGGGGCAGCTATGGCTACACCTTC
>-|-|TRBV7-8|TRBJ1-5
CASSLRDTERGNQPQHF
TGTGCCAGCAGCTTACGGGACACTGAAAGGGGCAATCAGCCCCAGCATTTT
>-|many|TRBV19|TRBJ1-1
CASSIYPRGRDTEAFF
TGTGCCAGTAGTATATACCCCCGAGGTCGGGACACTGAAGCTTTCTTT
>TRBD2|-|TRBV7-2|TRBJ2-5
CASSLGGSGSATQYF
TGTGCCAGCAGCTTAGGGGGTAGCGGGAGCGCGACCCAGTACTTC
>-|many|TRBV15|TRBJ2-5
CATSRWGGAQETQYF
TGTGCCACCAGCAGGTGGGGTGGGGCTCAAGAGACCCAGTACTTC
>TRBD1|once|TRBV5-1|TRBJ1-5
CASSPRQGGQPQHF
TGCGCCAGCAGCCCCCGACAGGGCGGTCAGCCCCAGCATTTT
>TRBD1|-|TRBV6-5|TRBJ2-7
CASKPGQGLDEQYF
TGTGCCAGCAAACCGGGACAGGGTCTTGACGAGCAGTACTTC
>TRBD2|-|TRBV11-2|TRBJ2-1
CASSQTSGNYNEQFF
TGTGCCAGCAGTCAAACTAGCGGTAATTACAATGAGCAGTTCTTC
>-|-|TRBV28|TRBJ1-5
CASRINAREPQHF
TGTGCCAGCAGAATTAATGCCAGGGAGCCCCAGCATTTT
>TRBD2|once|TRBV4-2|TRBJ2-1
CASSQELLAGTFNEQFF
TGTGCCAGCAGCCAAGAGTTACTAGCGGGAACCTTCAATGAGCAGTTCTTC
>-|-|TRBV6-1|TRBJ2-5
CASSAEQGTSFGETQYF
TGTGCCAGCAGTGCAGAACAGGGAACGTCTTTCGGGGAGACCCAGTACTTC
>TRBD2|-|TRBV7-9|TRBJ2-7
CASSLSSGRYTYEQYF
TGTGCCAGCAGCTTGAGCAGCGGGAGGTACACCTACGAGCAGTACTTC
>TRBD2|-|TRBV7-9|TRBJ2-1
CASSFPGGGRGNEQFF
TGTGCCAGCAGCTTCCCAGGCGGGGGAAGGGGAAATGAGCAGTTCTTC
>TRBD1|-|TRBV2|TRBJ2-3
CASSVQGFTTDTQYF
TGTGCCAGCAGTGTACAGGGGTTTACCACAGATACGCAGTATTTT
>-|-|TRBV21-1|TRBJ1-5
CARGEESNQPQHF
TGTGCCAGGGGGGAGGAATCCAATCAGCCCCAGCATTTT
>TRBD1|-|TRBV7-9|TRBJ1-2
CASSSDRVYGYTF
TGTGCCAGCAGCTCCGACAGGGTCTATGGCTACACCTTC
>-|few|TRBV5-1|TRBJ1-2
CASSLGQGSGYTF
TGCGCCAGCAGCTTGGGCCAGGGGAGCGGCTACACCTTC
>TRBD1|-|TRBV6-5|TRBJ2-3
CASAWKGAGDTQYF
TGTGCCAGCGCCTGGAAGGGGGCGGGAGATACGCAGTATTTT
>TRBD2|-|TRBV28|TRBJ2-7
CASTRSGSSYEQYF
TGTGCCAGCACCCGTAGCGGGAGCTCCTACGAGCAGTACTTC
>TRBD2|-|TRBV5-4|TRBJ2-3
CASSLGLAGSPRGTQYF
TGTGCCAGCAGCTTGGGACTAGCGGGTTCTCCCCGGGGTACGCAGTATTTT
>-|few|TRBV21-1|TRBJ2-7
CASSASRLAGLYEQYF
TGTGCCAGCAGCGCCTCCCGACTAGCGGGGCTCTACGAGCAGTACTTC
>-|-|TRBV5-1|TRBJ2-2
CASSRGTNTGELFF
TGCGCCAGCAGCCGAGGTACGAACACCGGGGAGCTGTTTTTT
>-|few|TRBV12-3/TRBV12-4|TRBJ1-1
CASRGALTEAFF
TGTGCCAGCAGAGGGGCGCTAACTGAAGCTTTCTTT
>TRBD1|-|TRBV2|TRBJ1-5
CASSLPPGQGGGSNQPQHF
TGTGCCAGCAGTTTACCTCCGGGACAGGGGGGAGGAAGCAATCAGCCCCAGCATTTT
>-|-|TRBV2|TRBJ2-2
CASKREALAGELFF
TGTGCCAGCAAACGGGAAGCCCTAGCCGGGGAGCTGTTTTTT
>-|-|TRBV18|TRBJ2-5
CASSPFNREETQYF
TGTGCCAGCTCACCTTTTAACAGGGAGGAGACCCAGTACTTC
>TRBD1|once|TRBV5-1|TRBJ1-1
CASSLAKKGARTEAFF
TGCGCCAGCAGCTTGGCTAAAAAGGGGGCGAGAACTGAAGCTTTCTTT
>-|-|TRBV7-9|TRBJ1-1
CASSLQALNTEAFF
TGTGCCAGCAGCTTACAGGCCCTGAACACTGAAGCTTTCTTT
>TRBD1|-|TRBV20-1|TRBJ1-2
CSASDRANYGYTF
TGCAGTGCTAGTGACAGGGCCAACTATGGCTACACCTTC
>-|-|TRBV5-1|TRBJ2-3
CASSPTGSSDTQYF
TGCGCCAGCAGCCCGACGGGGAGTTCGGATACGCAGTATTTT
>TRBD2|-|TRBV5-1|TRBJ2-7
CASSHGLAGGFNSYEQYF
TGCGCCAGCAGCCACGGACTAGCGGGAGGATTTAACTCCTACGAGCAGTACTTC
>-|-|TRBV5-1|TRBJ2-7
CASSRSLNEQYF
TGCGCCAGCAGCCGTAGTCTCAACGAGCAGTACTTC
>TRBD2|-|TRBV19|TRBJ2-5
CASSTPGLAYEETQYF
TGTGCCAGTAGTACCCCGGGACTAGCGTACGAAGAGACCCAGTACTTC
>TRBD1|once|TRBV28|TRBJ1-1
CASRGQGPVTEAFF
TGTGCCAGCAGAGGACAGGGTCCAGTCACTGAAGCTTTCTTT
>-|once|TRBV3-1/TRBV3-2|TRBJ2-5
CASSPRGPETQYF
TGTGCCAGCAGCCCTAGGGGTCCAGAGACCCAGTACTTC
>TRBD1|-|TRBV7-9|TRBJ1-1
CASSPGTENTEAFF
TGTGCCAGCAGCCCAGGGACAGAGAACACTGAAGCTTTCTTT
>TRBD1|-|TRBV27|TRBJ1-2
CASSLSGQGYGGYTF
TGTGCCAGCAGTTTATCTGGACAGGGATACGGGGGCTACACCTTC
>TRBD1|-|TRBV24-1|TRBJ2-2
CATRTGYGELFF
TGTGCCACCAGGACAGGGTACGGGGAGCTGTTTTTT
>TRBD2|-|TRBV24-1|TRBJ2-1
CATSAGGAYNEQFF
TGTGCCACCAGTGCGGGAGGGGCCTACAATGAGCAGTTCTTC
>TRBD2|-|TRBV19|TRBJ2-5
CASNLAGEETQYF
TGTGCCAGTAACCTAGCGGGAGAAGAGACCCAGTACTTC
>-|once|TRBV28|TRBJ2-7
CASRLSALLYEQYF
TGTGCCAGCAGGCTAAGTGCACTTTTGTACGAGCAGTACTTC
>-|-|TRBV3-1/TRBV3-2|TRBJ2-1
CASLSQGNEQFF
TGTGCCAGCTTATCTCAGGGGAATGAGCAGTTCTTC
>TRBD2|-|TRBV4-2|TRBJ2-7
CASSQPAGGPLNEQYF
TGTGCCAGCAGCCAACCAGCGGGAGGGCCTTTGAACGAGCAGTACTTC
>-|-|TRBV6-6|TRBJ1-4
CASSYLGQRNEKLFF
TGTGCCAGCAGTTACCTCGGACAGAGGAATGAAAAACTGTTTTTT
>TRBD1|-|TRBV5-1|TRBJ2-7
CASSPGTGVTEQYF
TGCGCCAGCAGCCCCGGGACAGGGGTCACGGAGCAGTACTTC
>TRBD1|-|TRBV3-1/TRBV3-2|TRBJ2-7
CASSQALGTGAYEQYF
TGTGCCAGCAGCCAAGCTCTAGGGACAGGGGCCTACGAGCAGTACTTC
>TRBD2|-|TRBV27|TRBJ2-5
CASSSALGRAVETQYF
TGTGCCAGCAGTTCCGCCTTGGGGAGGGCGGTGGAGACCCAGTACTTC
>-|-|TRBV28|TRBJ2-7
CASSTPTPGAYEQYF
TGTGCCAGCAGTACCCCCACCCCCGGGGCCTACGAGCAGTACTTC
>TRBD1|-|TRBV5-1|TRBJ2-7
CASSFDTGVSGEQYF
TGCGCCAGCAGCTTTGACACAGGGGTTTCCGGCGAGCAGTACTTC
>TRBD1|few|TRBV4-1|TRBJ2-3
CASSQGGTGSTDTQYF
TGCGCCAGCAGCCAGGGGGGGACAGGGTCAACAGATACGCAGTATTTT
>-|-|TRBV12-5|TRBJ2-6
CASGLVADSGANVLTF
TGTGCTAGTGGTTTGGTGGCGGACTCTGGGGCCAACGTCCTGACTTTC
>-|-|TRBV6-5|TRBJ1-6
CASGANSPLHF
TGTGCCAGCGGGGCCAATTCACCCCTCCACTTT
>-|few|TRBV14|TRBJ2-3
CASSQTVSSTDTQYF
TGTGCCAGCAGCCAAACAGTTTCTAGCACAGATACGCAGTATTTT
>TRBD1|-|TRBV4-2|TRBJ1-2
CASSQDFDRVYGYTF
TGTGCCAGCAGCCAAGATTTCGACAGGGTCTATGGCTACACCTTC
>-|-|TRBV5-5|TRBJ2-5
CASSLTGSRETQYF
TGTGCCAGCAGCTTAACGGGTAGCCGGGAGACCCAGTACTTC